This TCR beta chain stems from a study of blood T cells in healthy people across ages. Broader study findings: Researchers report that TCR beta diversity correlated strongly with naive T cell percentage. Age brought a roughly linear fall in TCR beta diversity measured per million T cells.

A J-beta primer mix and a sample-barcoded 5' primer were used in a second PCR of roughly 6 to 11 cycles. TCRdb reanalysed the 5' RACE reads using MiXCR and keeps one entry per CDR3 protein. The data hold roughly 1.5 million distinct CDR3 sequences, with 40% to 45% observed a single time. To note about this clonotype: The antigen is undetermined.

CDR3 length: 15 amino acids. Germline-derived CDR1 and CDR2 are MNHEY and SVGEGT. V lost 5 bases, J lost 5 bases, and 11 bases stayed unmatched. Whenever a sample was processed, at least 7 million PBMCs were isolated. Each sample yielded at least 6 micrograms of PBMC total RNA. The chain recombines TRBV6-2 or TRBV6-3 with TRBJ1-2; 7 bases line up with TRBD1. The TCR comes from a woman between 18 and 29 years old in good health. The specimen sequenced was blood. In DNA form, the CDR3 reads TGTGCCAGCAGTGGCCCGGGACAGATGAAATATGGCTACACCTTC. Residues: CASSGPGQMKYGYTF.